This TCR beta chain came from a study of Ad26.COV2.S vaccination and SARS-CoV-2 variants (dated by TCRdb to about 2021). Turning to the overall study: Vaccine-arm donors came from COV1001, a multicentre, randomized, double-blind, placebo-controlled phase I-IIa trial of Ad26.COV2.S in healthy adults. Ad26.COV2.S was administered intramuscularly at 5 x 10^10 or 1 x 10^11 viral particles, either as a single shot or as two shots given 56 days apart. TCRbeta repertoire sequencing was used to assess the specificity and breadth of SARS-CoV-2-reactive T cell receptors after Ad26.COV2.S vaccination. The TCR-sequenced set comprised approximately 32 samples: about 19 Ad26.COV2.S vaccine recipients, 5 placebo recipients and 8 SARS-CoV-2 convalescent individuals. Participants in the trial were split at random into five groups of five each, receiving low-dose or high-dose Ad26.COV2.S once or twice, or else placebo on both occasions. Blinding of investigators to trial group allocation was maintained during experiments and outcome assessment. What the study reported, not specific to this receptor: The authors noted that the TCR breadth and depth analyses may have underestimated total T cell responses. The study was not powered to compare responses between vaccine doses or regimens. Higher spike-specific TCR breadth was observed in Ad26.COV2.S recipients than in placebo recipients (P = 0.0014). Substantial breadth of spike-specific CD8+ and CD4+ T cell responses was reported after vaccination. Vaccine and placebo recipients had comparable non-spike TCR breadth, which fits with the vaccine containing only spike.

In the case of this clone: The antigen it recognizes is unknown. There are no base qualities to consult, and no much larger clone falls within one base.

The immunoSEQ Assay was the method used to sequence TCRbeta CDR3 regions. After extraction, genomic DNA underwent amplification by bias-controlled multiplex PCR, followed by high-throughput sequencing. The authors' pipeline ran thus. Collapsing and filtering of sequences were performed to quantify the absolute abundance of each unique TCRbeta CDR3 region. T cell fraction was estimated by normalizing TCRbeta template counts to usable DNA, with usable DNA measured through amplification of reference genes found in all nucleated cells. Repertoire TCRs were annotated as SARS-CoV-2-specific by exact matching of V gene, CDR3 amino acid sequence and J gene to a known reactive TCR set. MIRA supplied the reference SARS-CoV-2 TCR set, which was filtered for enrichment in COVID-19-positive ImmuneCODE repertoires so that public or cross-reactive TCRs were removed. Using the MIRA antigens, annotated TCRs were further analysed by specific ORF or by position within an ORF. Breadth was defined as annotated unique rearrangements over total unique productive rearrangements; depth was the summed frequency of those rearrangements. TCR breadth was compared between groups using two-sided Wilcoxon rank-sum tests. The table was pulled from immuneACCESS by TCRdb, which kept in-frame rearrangements only. Such tables lose some clones; where checked, under half of the loss comes from unresolved V genes, and the rest has no known cause. The V and J calls and clone size were taken over from that table, and D and trimming were inferred from the DNA. The sample data list about 350,000 clones, and 80% to 90% of these were observed just once. In total, the top ten clones hold approximately 5% of the sample.

This specimen's treatment or condition label, interpreted: about 20 received Ad26.COV2.S at low or high dose, single or two shots; about 5 received placebo; per-sample allocation not given. Repertoires of vaccine and placebo recipients were sequenced from samples collected on day 63 after the first injection. Between 29 July and 7 August 2020, Cohort 1b enrolled approximately 26 adults aged 18-55 years at one site in Boston, USA. As a vaccine, Ad26.COV2.S was a replication-incompetent adenovirus type 26 vector that expressed a prefusion-stabilized SARS-CoV-2 spike protein derived from the original Wuhan strain. The germline V gene sets CDR1 to MGHRA and CDR2 to YSYEKL. Trimming takes 5 bases from V and 2 bases from J, and the germline ends sit 17 bases apart. From the cysteine through the phenylalanine, the CDR3 covers 16 amino acids. Of the read, only the CDR3 DNA is kept; its 48 bases are in frame from base 1.

This receptor was identified in a person between 18 and 65 years old who received the Ad26.COV2.S COVID-19 vaccine or a placebo. This sequence uses TRBV4-1 and TRBJ2-3; the D gene is perhaps TRBD1, from 6 matching bases. This material consisted of peripheral blood, taken in a trial of Ad26.COV2.S vaccine versus placebo. The CDR3 sequence is CASSSRTDRYTDTQYF. The DNA sequence follows: TGCGCCAGCAGCTCACGGACAGATCGATACACAGATACGCAGTATTTT.